This T cell receptor beta chain appears in the sequencing data of a study of T cells after yellow fever vaccination. Study information: Fractions low in cell number were prepared with SMART-Seq v4 Ultra Low Input.

One entry per CDR3 protein results from TCRdb running MiXCR on the 5' RACE reads. This table holds around 550,000 distinct CDR3 sequences, approximately 21% found once. Looked up from germline, CDR1 is SGHRS and CDR2 is YFSETQ. The CDR3 totals 15 residues. Trimming cost V 1 base and J 4 bases, with 13 bases left between them. This clonotype was detected many times. The antigen remains unidentified. Study-wide results and limits: Secondary responses were weaker yet peaked faster, day 5 versus 15. Reappearance after the booster was seen for most primary-vaccination clones, at 96% CD4 and around 88% CD8.

J is TRBJ2-3 and V is TRBV5-1; possible D gene TRBD2, 6 bases. The specimen comprised PBMCs, sampled 15 days after the yellow fever booster vaccination. The receptor was isolated from a man younger than 45 who received the YFV17D yellow fever vaccine. CDR3 amino acids: CASSLSLAMSDTQYF. The CDR3 coding sequence is TGCGCCAGCAGCTTGTCCCTAGCGATGTCAGATACGCAGTATTTT.